This T cell receptor (beta chain) appears in the sequencing data of a study of T-cell reconstitution after alpha-beta-depleted transplantation in children. The library targeted TCRbeta and was prepared with unique molecular identifiers. TCRdb used MiXCR to reprocess the PCR reads, holding one entry per CDR3 protein. The sample yields under 300,000 distinct CDR3 sequences, 9.7% seen once. This clonotype was found a few times. The CDR3 runs 14 residues. The V end lost 6 bases, the J end lost 6 bases, and 17 bases lay between the germline ends. The sample here was PBMCs from the stem cell graft donor, taken from the stem cell graft. J is TRBJ1-2 and V is TRBV12-3 or TRBV12-4; D remains unclear. The receptor's source is a human donor who donated a stem cell graft to a child with SCID. The CDR3 is CASSYLQGLDGYTF. In DNA, the CDR3 is TGTGCCAGCAGCTACCTCCAAGGACTTGATGGCTACACCTTC.